This TCR beta chain was sequenced for a study of Graves' ophthalmopathy and Graves' hyperthyroidism. Many counts were recorded for this clonotype. Germline V lookup: CDR1 ENHRY, CDR2 SYGVKD. CDR3 length equals 15 residues. The V and J ends lost 2 bases and 0 bases respectively, with 11 bases between them. Ophthalmopathy cases showed moderate-to-severe activity, scoring CAS ≥3 and NOSPECS ≥4, with duration under 3 months. Exclusion criteria comprised other autoimmune diseases, uncontrolled infections, pregnancy or lactation in patients. RNA transcripts provided the template for amplifying TCR beta CDR3 regions. First-round RT-PCR relied on HTBI primers, and a second-round multiplex PCR came next. TCRdb independently ran MiXCR on the multiplex PCR reads; one entry per CDR3 protein. The data show around 340,000 distinct CDR3 sequences, 15% to 20% seen once.

Source material: peripheral blood. This receptor was taken from an adult man with Graves' ophthalmopathy. The chain combines TRBV10-3 with TRBJ2-7; D call uncertain. The CDR3 DNA reads as TGTGCCATCAGTGAGGTTCCAACTTACTCCTACGAGCAGTACTTC. Protein: CAISEVPTYSYEQYF.